Listed here are 6 T cell receptor beta chains from one sample, sequenced in a study of T-cell memory formation after mild COVID-19. A single record per CDR3 protein comes from TCRdb applying MiXCR to the 5' RACE reads. In the table there are around 250,000 distinct CDR3 sequences, approximately 9% of which are singletons. The sequenced sample was PBMCs or a T cell subset sorted from them (not recorded which). These receptors all stem from a young man who had mild COVID-19 (a few samples of this study predate the infection). Cell type and time point are not known.

There are a few counts of this clonotype. The V gene is TRBV5-5, the J gene TRBJ1-4; D is undetermined. Trimming left V 0 bases short and J 8 bases short, with 14 bases between. The CDR3 contains 15 residues. Germline V gene data show CDR1 as SGHKS and CDR2 as YYEKEE (reference sequence). The CDR3 DNA reads TGTGCCAGCAGCTTGGCCGGACTTTCGGGAGAAAAACTGTTTTTT. Amino acids: CASSLAGLSGEKLFF.

This clonotype was observed at least ten times. This chain connects TRBV18 to TRBJ2-5; D remains unclear. Germline V gene sequence: CDR1 KGHSH, CDR2 LQKENI. This CDR3 has 11 residues. V was clipped by 2 bases and J by 5 bases, with 3 bases between them. The chain's CDR3 is CASSPLETQYF. CDR3 coding DNA: TGTGCCAGCTCACCATTGGAGACCCAGTACTTC.

This clonotype was detected only a few times. The chain is built from TRBV11-1 and TRBJ2-2; 11 nucleotides match TRBD1. CDR3 length equals 18 residues. Unmatched junction bases numbered 8, after V lost 5 bases and J lost 0 bases. Looked up from germline, CDR1 is SGHAT and CDR2 is FQDESV (reference sequence). CDR3 bases: TGTGCCAGCAGCAGCCGACCGGGACAGGGGGCGAACACCGGGGAGCTGTTTTTT. Translation: CASSSRPGQGANTGELFF.

This sequence joins TRBV29-1 and TRBJ1-5; weak D call: TRBD1 (5 bases). Trimming cost V 5 bases and J 5 bases, with 13 bases left between them. Looked up from germline, CDR1 is SQVTM and CDR2 is ANQGSEA. The CDR3 has 13 residues. Here the CDR3 reads CSVRGAVDQPQHF. The CDR3, as DNA: TGCAGCGTTCGGGGCGCGGTAGATCAGCCCCAGCATTTT. The full variable domain, with the rest looked up from reference TRBV29-1 and TRBJ1-5, is SAVISQKPSRDICQRGTSLTIQCQVDSQVTMMFWYRQQPGQSLTLIATANQGSEATYESGFVIDKFPISRPNLTFSTLTVSNMSPEDSSIYLCSVRGAVDQPQHFGDGTRLSIL.

This clonotype has more than one count but fewer than ten. This chain connects TRBV30 to TRBJ1-3; D gene uncertain. Per the germline V gene, CDR1 is GTSNPN and CDR2 is SVGIG (reference sequence). Trimming cost V 2 bases and J 2 bases, with 7 bases left between them. The CDR3 loop spans 13 amino acids. In nucleotides, the CDR3 is TGTGCCTGGAGTCAGGCCGCTGGAAACACCATATATTTT. Translation gives CAWSQAAGNTIYF.

V gene TRBV5-1 combines with J gene TRBJ1-4; unclear D gene. CDR3 length: 15 residues. Trimming cost V 5 bases and J 2 bases, with 13 bases left between them. Germline assignment: CDR1 SGHRS and CDR2 YFSETQ. As DNA, the CDR3 is TGCGCCAGCAGTTACGGTGGGAGTACTAATGAAAAACTGTTTTTT. Amino acid sequence: CASSYGGSTNEKLFF.